Listed here are 24 T cell receptor beta chains from one sample, sequenced in a study of T cells after yellow fever vaccination. TCRdb reanalysed the 5' RACE reads using MiXCR and keeps one entry per CDR3 protein. Among hundreds of thousands of distinct CDR3 sequences listed, roughly a sixth were seen once. Sequencing was performed on PBMCs, taken before the yellow fever booster vaccination. All receptors derive from a man aged 18 to 30 who received the YFV17D yellow fever vaccine.

The rearrangement uses TRBV6-2 or TRBV6-3 and TRBJ1-1; TRBD1 aligns across 8 bases. The CDR3 extends over 14 amino acids. The trim removed 6 bases at V and 4 bases at J, leaving 7 bases unmatched. From germline, CDR1 is MNHEY and CDR2 SVGEGT. The CDR3 DNA sequence: TGTGCCAGCAGAGTGACAGGGGAGCCCACTGAAGCTTTCTTT. It specifies CASRVTGEPTEAFF.

CDR3: CASSYSRRGSYNEQFF. CDR3 nucleotide sequence: TGTGCCAGCAGTTACTCGAGGCGGGGGAGTTACAATGAGCAGTTCTTC. The rearrangement joins TRBV6-2 or TRBV6-3 to TRBJ2-1; 7 nucleotides align to TRBD2. J gave up 4 bases and V 0 bases, and 6 bases lay outside the gene matches. The CDR3 has 16 residues. Germline loops: CDR1 MNHEY, CDR2 SVGEGT.

V usage is TRBV5-1 and J usage is TRBJ2-7, with 8 nucleotides matching TRBD1. CDR1 SGHRS and CDR2 YFSETQ come from the germline V gene. This CDR3 is built from 15 residues. V lost 0 bases and J lost 0; bases outside the gene matches: 2. CDR3 region: CASSLVGQGSYEQYV. DNA of the CDR3: TGCGCCAGCAGCTTGGTCGGACAGGGCTCCTACGAGCAGTACGTC.

This clonotype was seen a few times. The chain links TRBV9 to TRBJ2-2; no clear D gene. In germline, CDR1 is SGDLS, CDR2 YYNGEE. The ends were cut back, 4 bases at V and 6 bases at J, with 10 bases in the middle. The CDR3 spans 13 residues. The chain's CDR3 is CASSRSGPGELFF. As DNA, the CDR3 is TGTGCCAGCAGCAGAAGTGGTCCCGGGGAGCTGTTTTTT.

The chain recombines TRBV4-3 with TRBJ2-7; maybe TRBD1 (6 bases). Trimming removed 3 bases at V and 5 bases at J, with 14 bases between. The CDR3 is made up of 14 amino acids. CDR1 LGHNA and CDR2 YSLEER come from the germline V gene. This chain's CDR3 is CASSHTTDSNEQYF. The CDR3, as DNA: TGCGCCAGCAGCCATACGACGGACAGTAACGAGCAGTACTTC.

CDR3 in amino acids: CASSLERALEQFF. DNA of the CDR3: TGTGCCAGCAGCTTAGAGAGGGCTCTTGAGCAGTTCTTC. The gene calls are TRBV11-2 and TRBJ2-1; possibly TRBD2 for D (5 bases). From germline, CDR1 is SGHAT and CDR2 FQNNGV. V was pared by 0 bases and J by 9 bases, with 9 bases between. This CDR3 has 13 residues.

V and J are TRBV29-1 and TRBJ2-5; no clear D. There are 11 residues in the CDR3. V was pared by 5 bases and J by 5 bases, with 9 bases between. CDR1 and CDR2 from the germline V gene are SQVTM and ANQGSEA. The CDR3 is CSVLPRETQYF. The CDR3 DNA reads as TGCAGCGTTTTACCGCGGGAGACCCAGTACTTC.

Turning to this clonotype: Sequence at one end of the junction differs from germline and may be a read error. The chain is built from TRBV5-1 and TRBJ1-3; 8 bases are a match to TRBD1. There are 12 residues in the CDR3. Germline V lookup: CDR1 SGHRS, CDR2 YFSETQ. The CDR3 sequence: CASSSQGDRRTF. The CDR3 coding sequence is TGCGCCAGCAGCTCGCAGGGGGACAGGAGGACTTTT.

V gene TRBV20-1 combines with J gene TRBJ2-1; 8 positions agree with TRBD2. Germline V lookup: CDR1 DFQATT, CDR2 SNEGSKA (reference sequence). The CDR3 spans 14 residues. Trimming cost V 1 base and J 7 bases; bases outside gene matches: 6. CDR3 coding DNA: TGCAGTGCTAGAGGTTCCGGGGGGGGTAATGAGCAGTTCTTC. It codes for CSARGSGGGNEQFF.

The rearrangement joins TRBV6-6 to TRBJ2-2; 7 positions agree with TRBD1. Germline V CDR1 and CDR2: MNHNY, SVGAGI (reference sequence). Unmatched junction bases numbered 11, after V lost 6 bases and J lost 4 bases. This CDR3 spans 16 amino acids. The CDR3 DNA sequence: TGTGCCAGCAGCTATACAGGGGCCCATCTCACCGGGGAGCTGTTTTTT. Protein product: CASSYTGAHLTGELFF.

This chain links TRBV29-1 with TRBJ1-2; weak D call: TRBD1 (5 bases). With 3 bases removed from V and 7 bases from J, the gap between germline ends came to 12 bases. Germline V gene sequence: CDR1 SQVTM, CDR2 ANQGSEA. The CDR3 runs 12 residues. The CDR3 nucleotides are TGCAGCGTTGATTCGGGGGTACGTGGCTACACCTTC. This sequence encodes CSVDSGVRGYTF.

This clonotype was observed a handful of times. The chain is built from TRBV29-1 and TRBJ2-3; D unresolved. V lost 0 bases to trimming and J lost 2 bases, with 9 bases between them. The CDR3 covers 14 residues. Germline V lookup: CDR1 SQVTM, CDR2 ANQGSEA. CDR3 sequence: CSVEDRWTTDTQYF. Here the CDR3 DNA reads TGCAGCGTTGAAGATCGATGGACCACAGATACGCAGTATTTT.

This rearrangement joins TRBV5-6 to TRBJ1-2; 7 bases agree with TRBD1. J was trimmed by 7 bases and V by 4 bases; bases with no gene match: 4. Germline assignment: CDR1 SGHDT and CDR2 YYEEEE. The CDR3 has 12 residues. For the CDR3, the DNA is TGTGCCAGCAGCCCAACAGGGGCTGGCTACACCTTC. Protein: CASSPTGAGYTF.

This clonotype was seen ten or more times. The rearrangement links TRBV7-2 to TRBJ1-2; tentative D call: TRBD1 (5 bases). The V end lost 5 bases, the J end lost 8 bases, and 21 bases lay between the germline ends. In germline, CDR1 is SGHTA, CDR2 FQGNSA. This CDR3 region has 15 residues. CDR3: CASSPPGGTQGGYTF. As DNA, the CDR3 is TGTGCCAGCAGCCCCCCCGGGGGGACCCAAGGGGGCTACACCTTC.

This chain connects TRBV29-1 to TRBJ2-2; maybe TRBD1 (6 bases). Trimming pared 7 bases from V and 1 base from J, leaving 7 bases between. CDR3 length equals 12 residues. Germline V lookup: CDR1 SQVTM, CDR2 ANQGSEA. The CDR3 reads CSGTENTGELFF. In DNA, the CDR3 is TGCAGCGGGACAGAGAACACCGGGGAGCTGTTTTTT.

This rearrangement joins TRBV4-3 to TRBJ2-2, with 7 bases that match TRBD1. Germline loops: CDR1 LGHNA, CDR2 YSLEER. Germline trimming cut 4 bases from V and 2 bases from J; bases unmatched to any gene: 7. There are 16 residues in the CDR3. CDR3 in DNA: TGCGCCAGCAGCCCTATTAGGGACAGTAACACCGGGGAGCTGTTTTTT. Protein product: CASSPIRDSNTGELFF.

This chain links TRBV20-1 with TRBJ2-1, with D tentatively TRBD2 (7 bases). The CDR3 has 16 amino acids. Trimming stripped 0 bases from V and 2 bases from J, with 14 bases between. From germline, CDR1 is DFQATT and CDR2 SNEGSKA (reference sequence). This CDR3 is CSARDSGGGAYNEQFF. The CDR3 nucleotides read TGCAGTGCTAGAGATTCAGGAGGGGGGGCCTACAATGAGCAGTTCTTC.

This clonotype was recorded many times. This chain joins TRBV20-1 and TRBJ1-4; D not resolved. Trimming shortened V by 5 bases and J by 8 bases, and 15 bases separated the two germline ends. The CDR3 is made up of 13 amino acids. The germline V gene has CDR1 DFQATT and CDR2 SNEGSKA (reference sequence). The CDR3 here is CSAPADGGEKLFF. CDR3 bases: TGCAGTGCTCCCGCGGACGGCGGGGAAAAACTGTTTTTT.

The rearrangement joins TRBV28 to TRBJ1-2, with D maybe TRBD1 (5 bases). Between the trimmed V and J ends, which lost 5 bases and 7 bases, there was a span of 14 bases. In germline, CDR1 is MDHEN, CDR2 SYDVKM. This CDR3 is 13 amino acids long. The CDR3 loop is CASSPPRDVGYTF. The CDR3, as DNA: TGTGCCAGCAGTCCCCCCAGGGATGTTGGCTACACCTTC.

This chain uses TRBV4-3 with TRBJ1-4; tentatively, D is TRBD1 (6 bases). V shed 5 bases and J shed 3 bases, with 10 bases lying between them. Germline V gives CDR1 LGHNA, CDR2 YSLEER. The CDR3 is 14 amino acids. The DNA of the CDR3 is TGCGCCAGCAGCGGGGGCTCCGCTAATGAAAAACTGTTTTTT. It encodes CASSGGSANEKLFF.

The V gene is TRBV18, the J gene TRBJ1-1; maybe TRBD1 (6 bases). Trimming shortened V by 3 bases and J by 6 bases, and 17 bases separated the two germline ends. The CDR3 runs to 15 residues. The V gene's germline CDR1 is KGHSH and CDR2 LQKENI. The DNA of the CDR3 is TGTGCCAGCTCACCTTCCCGGGACATAACCTCTGAAGCTTTCTTT. Residues: CASSPSRDITSEAFF.

This clonotype was counted many times. The junction departs from the called germline gene at one end, perhaps through a read error. The chain links TRBV5-1 to TRBJ2-6; D is unresolved. CDR3 length: 15 residues. The V gene's germline CDR1 is SGHRS and CDR2 YFSETQ. Written as DNA, the CDR3 is TGTGCCAGCAGCTTGGGCGTATCTGGGGCCAACGTCCTGACTTTC. Encoded protein: CASSLGVSGANVLTF.

The V call is TRBV7-2, the J call TRBJ2-3; D might be TRBD2 (6 bases). Trimming removed 2 bases from V and 4 bases from J, with 16 bases in between. Germline CDR1 SGHTA, CDR2 FQGNSA. This CDR3 spans 16 amino acids. The CDR3: CASSLNGWGVADTQYF. The DNA for the CDR3 is TGTGCCAGCAGCTTAAATGGTTGGGGGGTCGCAGATACGCAGTATTTT.

The chain couples TRBV6-2 or TRBV6-3 to TRBJ1-5; TRBD1 might be the D (5 bases). From germline, CDR1 is MNHEY and CDR2 SVGEGT. Trimming left V 3 bases short and J 5 bases short, with 11 bases between. This CDR3 is 14 amino acids long. The CDR3 loop reads CASSYGQGDQPQHF. CDR3 sequence (DNA): TGTGCCAGCAGTTATGGGCAGGGAGATCAGCCCCAGCATTTT.